This T cell receptor (beta chain) was identified in a study of esophageal squamous cell carcinoma under preoperative chemotherapy. About the study: Both tumor-infiltrating lymphocytes and peripheral blood T cells were profiled.

This clonotype was recorded a few times. The antigen remains unidentified. Whole-study findings and limits: Tumor-infiltrating lymphocytes showed no significant post-chemotherapy TCR diversity increase, unlike peripheral T cells. Clonal contraction, more than amplification, hit abundant clones after paclitaxel-nedaplatin.

Indicated time point: after preoperative PTX-NDP chemotherapy. Preoperative chemotherapy with paclitaxel-nedaplatin was given to patients before surgery. This CDR3 is 10 amino acids long. The germline CDR1 and CDR2 sequences are MNHNS and SASEGT. Each CDR3 protein is one row after TCRdb ran MiXCR on the PCR reads. The repertoire holds around 10,000 distinct CDR3 sequences, with approximately 50% as singletons. This sample was taken from a patient given preoperative chemotherapy. The sequence was obtained from a human donor with esophageal squamous cell carcinoma. The donor label of this sample is uncertain. The genes are TRBV6-1 and TRBJ2-5; D is uncertain. The end of the DNA is better explained by TRBJ2-7, so the J call may be wrong. The CDR3: CASSFYEQYF. CDR3 coding DNA: TGTGCCAGCAGCTTTTACGAGCAGTACTTC.